The source of this T cell receptor beta chain is a study of blood T cell repertoires in COVID-19 (dated by TCRdb to 2020 to 2021). Notes on the research overall: Collaborator samples came from the United States, Italy and Spain and covered acute and convalescent phases of COVID-19. Where available, HLA class I and class II types were taken from metadata supplied by the sample provider and were not determined by assay-based typing. The repertoires were released in a freely available public database meant as a resource for research on the immune response to SARS-CoV-2. The material from the prospective study consisted of cDNA or gDNA derived from T cells, B-cell-depleted T cells, or PBMCs. A de-identified subject ID, COVID-19 status, age in years and sex were almost always included in the sample metadata. The dataset comprised deeply sampled blood TCRbeta repertoires from subjects exposed to, actively infected with, or recovered from COVID-19. The samples were drawn from the first 160 participants of the ongoing ImmuneRACE study and from over a thousand subjects provided by 6 global collaborators.

Notes on this clone: It lacks a known antigen. The sample holds no much larger clone one base away, and base qualities are not on file.

Collaborating institutions collected whole blood in K2EDTA tubes following their own protocols. For TCRbeta analysis, collaborators shipped samples in one of three forms: frozen whole blood, isolated PBMCs, or DNA extracted from either of those sample types. What the research found in general, with its limitations: The quantity of clinical and demographic metadata differed by source and by participant and was supplied without curation.

TCRbeta CDR3 regions were amplified from genomic DNA using the immunoSEQ Assay, a bias-controlled multiplex PCR. In the original analysis: Within the assay, amplification of reference gene primers was used to estimate how many nucleated cells each sample contained. To quantify the absolute abundance of each unique TCRbeta CDR3 rearrangement, sequence reads were collapsed and filtered. Productive Simpson clonality was computed per sample as the square root of Simpson's diversity index over productive rearrangements. Drawn from immuneACCESS, this table holds only the in-frame rearrangements with V and J called that TCRdb kept. Clones are partly lost; checked studies trace under half to an unresolved V gene and leave the rest unexplained. That table furnishes V, J and clone size, whereas the DNA furnished D and trimming. The sample contains about 100,000 clones, just over 90% of them found a single time. Over 2% of the sample is held by the ten biggest clonotypes.

The CDR3 numbers 13 residues from cysteine through phenylalanine. Just CDR3 DNA is preserved here, 39 bases in frame from base 1. Germline trimming: 4 bases from V, 3 bases from J; junction bases outside gene matches: 3. CDR1 and CDR2, looked up from the germline V gene (reference sequence), are SGHNT and YYREEE. Rearrangement joined TRBV5-4 to TRBJ1-2; TRBD1 aligns with 7 central bases. What was sequenced was peripheral blood. This clonotype was sampled from a man in his forties or fifties with active COVID-19. The CDR3 protein sequence reads: CASSQGGDYGYTF. The nucleotides read TGTGCCAGCAGCCAGGGGGGCGACTATGGCTACACCTTC.